Sequencing of this T cell receptor beta chain was carried out in a study of lymphopenia after photon versus proton radiotherapy (dated by TCRdb to between 2017 and 2020). With regard to the full study: The immunological effects of photon versus proton radiation therapy were compared in patients with gastrointestinal tumors who developed high-grade lymphopenia. The cohort comprised 20 to 25 patients with gastrointestinal tumors who received either photon or proton therapy and then developed lymphopenia. The goal of the study was to describe how the two radiation modalities differ in their effects on the immune system. The research as a whole found: After the lymphocyte count nadir, repertoires from photon-treated patients showed oligoclonal expansion, particularly of CD8+ Temra cells, and this expansion drove the decline in diversity. The survival association was assessed only in patients who died, and better survival with proton therapy was presented by the authors as a possibility rather than a demonstrated result. Relative stability during treatment was observed in proton-treated patients, whereas loss of naive T cells and TCR diversity and gain of effector/memory populations were observed in photon-treated patients. Among patients across the cohort who died, overall survival time showed an inverse correlation with a larger post-nadir drop in TCR diversity.

Concerning this clone: Its antigen specificity is not known. No base-level quality is on record; no much larger clone is a single base apart.

CDR1 and CDR2, per the germline V gene, are MNHEY and SVGAGI. V ends up 6 bases short and J 8 bases short, with an unmatched junction base count of 8. Measured from the cysteine to the phenylalanine, the CDR3 is 14 residues long. Of the read, only the CDR3 DNA is kept; its 42 bases are in frame from base 1. Library generation was performed with the immunoSEQ multiplex PCR assay. Alongside multiparametric flow cytometry, deep sequencing of rearranged TCR beta loci was used to profile the T cell repertoires. TCRdb retrieved this table from immuneACCESS and kept in-frame rearrangements only. Not all clones are present; in checked studies, unresolved V genes account for under half, and no reason is known for the remainder. The sample records about 160,000 clones, 88% of which are singletons. The top ten clones comprise less than 6% of the sample.

The clonotype was recovered from a man aged 45-60 years with gastric cancer. The material sequenced was peripheral blood, taken from a patient treated with photon-based radiotherapy. Recombination connected TRBV6-5 to TRBJ1-3, with 9 junctional bases fitting TRBD1. The CDR3 sequence is CASRPGTGPYTIYF. In nucleotides, the sequence is TGTGCCAGCAGGCCGGGGACAGGGCCATACACCATATATTTT.